This is a list of T cell receptor beta chains from one sample in a study of OX40 agonist ivuxolimab in advanced cancers. TCRdb's copy holds only in-frame clones and misses some; the assay was immunoSEQ multiplex PCR. Here the sample spans about 59,000 clones, 84% being singletons. The sequencing used CD4+ or CD8+ T cells sorted from blood, collected in a trial of the OX40 agonist ivuxolimab. These receptors came from an adult with an advanced solid tumor such as melanoma, head and neck, liver or kidney cancer. CDR3s include the opening cysteine and the closing phenylalanine or tryptophan. The order of the fields is CDR3 DNA, CDR3 protein, J gene, clone size, D gene, V gene. A D gene is named only where the DNA matches it firmly. The size entry is marked missing in some rows and otherwise reads once, few, many or a size class.

cdr3_nt: TGTGCCAGCAGCGTGGACGGCACAGATACGCAGTATTTT
cdr3_aa: CASSVDGTDTQYF
j_call: TRBJ2-3
clone_size: -
d_call: -
v_call: TRBV7-3

cdr3_nt: TGTGCCAGCACCCTGGGGGCGGGGTTGAGCACCGGGGAGCTGTTTTTT
cdr3_aa: CASTLGAGLSTGELFF
j_call: TRBJ2-2
clone_size: -
d_call: -
v_call: TRBV7-3

cdr3_nt: TGCGCCAGCAGCCTCAACCCGGGACTAGCGGCCTACGAGCAGTACTTC
cdr3_aa: CASSLNPGLAAYEQYF
j_call: TRBJ2-7
clone_size: -
d_call: TRBD2
v_call: TRBV5-1

cdr3_nt: TGCAGTGCTATCGGCGGAAATGAGCAGTTCTTC
cdr3_aa: CSAIGGNEQFF
j_call: TRBJ2-1
clone_size: -
d_call: -
v_call: TRBV20-1

cdr3_nt: TGTGCCAGCACCTCTCTCACAACAGGGAGTGGCTACACCTTC
cdr3_aa: CASTSLTTGSGYTF
j_call: TRBJ1-2
clone_size: -
d_call: -
v_call: TRBV6-6

cdr3_nt: TGTGCCAGCAGCTTATACCAAGGACAGGGAAATTCACCCCTCCACTTT
cdr3_aa: CASSLYQGQGNSPLHF
j_call: TRBJ1-6
clone_size: -
d_call: TRBD1
v_call: TRBV7-2

cdr3_nt: TGTGCCAGCAGTGCCTGGGAACGAGCTTTCTTT
cdr3_aa: CASSAWERAFF
j_call: TRBJ1-1
clone_size: medium-sized
d_call: -
v_call: TRBV2

cdr3_nt: TGTGCCAGCAGCCCTCTAGCGGGTACCTCGGATGAGCAGTTCTTC
cdr3_aa: CASSPLAGTSDEQFF
j_call: TRBJ2-1
clone_size: few
d_call: TRBD2
v_call: TRBV11-2

cdr3_nt: TGTGCCAGCAGCTTAGACAGTCTCTATGGCTACACCTTC
cdr3_aa: CASSLDSLYGYTF
j_call: TRBJ1-2
clone_size: -
d_call: -
v_call: TRBV7-9

cdr3_nt: TGTGCCAGCATCCCGCTACAGGGGCCCGATGGCTACACCTTC
cdr3_aa: CASIPLQGPDGYTF
j_call: TRBJ1-2
clone_size: -
d_call: TRBD1
v_call: TRBV5-6

cdr3_nt: TGTGCCAGCAGCAGATCGACGGGACAGAACTACGAGCAGTACTTC
cdr3_aa: CASSRSTGQNYEQYF
j_call: TRBJ2-7
clone_size: -
d_call: TRBD1
v_call: TRBV11-2

cdr3_nt: TGTGCCAGCAGCTCCCGACTTAATCAGCCCCAGCATTTT
cdr3_aa: CASSSRLNQPQHF
j_call: TRBJ1-5
clone_size: -
d_call: -
v_call: TRBV9

cdr3_nt: TGTGCCAGCAGCTTGGAGGTGGCCAAGAACACTGAAGCTTTCTTT
cdr3_aa: CASSLEVAKNTEAFF
j_call: TRBJ1-1
clone_size: -
d_call: -
v_call: TRBV5-5

cdr3_nt: TGTGCCAGCGCGGACAGGAACTACGAGCAGTACTTC
cdr3_aa: CASADRNYEQYF
j_call: TRBJ2-7
clone_size: -
d_call: TRBD1
v_call: TRBV2

cdr3_nt: TGTGCCAGCAGCTTAGGCACAAGTATTGGCTCTGGGGCCAACGTCCTGACTTTC
cdr3_aa: CASSLGTSIGSGANVLTF
j_call: TRBJ2-6
clone_size: -
d_call: -
v_call: TRBV11-1

cdr3_nt: TGTGCCAGCAGTGACCTTGAGGGGACTGAAGCTTTCTTT
cdr3_aa: CASSDLEGTEAFF
j_call: TRBJ1-1
clone_size: -
d_call: -
v_call: TRBV2

cdr3_nt: TGTGCCAGCAGCTTACAGCGAGATACGCAGTATTTT
cdr3_aa: CASSLQRDTQYF
j_call: TRBJ2-3
clone_size: -
d_call: -
v_call: TRBV7-8

cdr3_nt: TGTGCCAGCAGTCGTGGGTCTACTAGCACAGATACGCAGTATTTT
cdr3_aa: CASSRGSTSTDTQYF
j_call: TRBJ2-3
clone_size: once
d_call: -
v_call: TRBV6-5

cdr3_nt: TGTGCCAGCAGCTTAGGGAGCGCAGGGCTTGACACCGGGGAGCTGTTTTTT
cdr3_aa: CASSLGSAGLDTGELFF
j_call: TRBJ2-2
clone_size: -
d_call: -
v_call: TRBV7-3

cdr3_nt: TGTGCCAGCAGCCCCGGGACAGGGTACGAGACCCAGTACTTC
cdr3_aa: CASSPGTGYETQYF
j_call: TRBJ2-5
clone_size: -
d_call: TRBD1
v_call: TRBV7-2

cdr3_nt: TGTGTCAGCAGTGGCCTCGCGTTGGCTCTTTACGAGCAGTACTTC
cdr3_aa: CVSSGLALALYEQYF
j_call: TRBJ2-7
clone_size: once
d_call: -
v_call: TRBV2

cdr3_nt: TGTGCCAGCAGTACCCTTATCGGCCAGGGCGCTGAAGCTTTCTTT
cdr3_aa: CASSTLIGQGAEAFF
j_call: TRBJ1-1
clone_size: -
d_call: -
v_call: TRBV27

cdr3_nt: TGTGCCAGCGGAGACTACAGTGATCTCATGAACACTGAAGCTTTCTTT
cdr3_aa: CASGDYSDLMNTEAFF
j_call: TRBJ1-1
clone_size: -
d_call: -
v_call: TRBV21-1

cdr3_nt: TGTGCCTGTAACCGACAGGGCGCGGTGTCTAATGAAAAACTGTTTTTT
cdr3_aa: CACNRQGAVSNEKLFF
j_call: TRBJ1-4
clone_size: -
d_call: TRBD1
v_call: TRBV30

cdr3_nt: TGTGCCAGCAGCCACGATCCGGACGGACACAATGAGCAGTTCTTC
cdr3_aa: CASSHDPDGHNEQFF
j_call: TRBJ2-1
clone_size: once
d_call: -
v_call: TRBV14

cdr3_nt: TGTGCCAGCCGACAGGGGGATCACGAGCAGTACTTC
cdr3_aa: CASRQGDHEQYF
j_call: TRBJ2-7
clone_size: -
d_call: TRBD1
v_call: TRBV6-5

cdr3_nt: TGTGCCAGCAGCTTAGGGACGGGGAAGACCCAGTACTTC
cdr3_aa: CASSLGTGKTQYF
j_call: TRBJ2-5
clone_size: few
d_call: -
v_call: TRBV7-3

cdr3_nt: TGCAGCGTTGCGACTCCCCTCCAATACAATGAGCAGTTCTTC
cdr3_aa: CSVATPLQYNEQFF
j_call: TRBJ2-1
clone_size: -
d_call: -
v_call: TRBV29-1

cdr3_nt: TGTGCCAGTAGTTGGTCAGCGAACACTGAAGCTTTCTTT
cdr3_aa: CASSWSANTEAFF
j_call: TRBJ1-1
clone_size: -
d_call: -
v_call: TRBV19

cdr3_nt: TGTGCCTGGAGTCCCCCGGGGACTAGCGGGCCGTATTTT
cdr3_aa: CAWSPPGTSGPYF
j_call: TRBJ2-3
clone_size: -
d_call: TRBD2
v_call: TRBV30

cdr3_nt: TGTGCCAGCAGCCCTCGGTCCTTCAATCAGCCCCAGCATTTT
cdr3_aa: CASSPRSFNQPQHF
j_call: TRBJ1-5
clone_size: -
d_call: -
v_call: TRBV7-2

cdr3_nt: TGTGCCTGGAGTAACAGGGTTGGCTACACCTTC
cdr3_aa: CAWSNRVGYTF
j_call: TRBJ1-2
clone_size: -
d_call: -
v_call: TRBV30

cdr3_nt: TGTGCCTGGAGTGTAAGCTCCTATAATTCACCCCTCCACTTT
cdr3_aa: CAWSVSSYNSPLHF
j_call: TRBJ1-6
clone_size: -
d_call: -
v_call: TRBV30

cdr3_nt: TGCGCCAGCAGCTTGTCAACTAGCGGGAAAGAGACCCAGTACTTC
cdr3_aa: CASSLSTSGKETQYF
j_call: TRBJ2-5
clone_size: -
d_call: TRBD2
v_call: TRBV5-1

cdr3_nt: TGTGCCAGCAGTGAAGACAGGAACACTGAAGCTTTCTTT
cdr3_aa: CASSEDRNTEAFF
j_call: TRBJ1-1
clone_size: -
d_call: -
v_call: TRBV6-1